This T cell receptor (beta chain) is drawn from a study of shared clonotypes between healthy human individuals. Findings and caveats of the study: The diversity represented, both genetic and in exposure history, was limited by few donors. Sequencing depth was expected to influence donor clonotype sharing.

Germline V gene data show CDR1 as WNHNN and CDR2 as SYGVQD (reference sequence). V was cut by 6 bases and J by 8 bases, with 16 bases left in between. This CDR3 is 14 amino acids long. Across several immunoSEQ plates, the genomic DNA of each subset was split evenly. Method: immunoSEQ multiplex PCR; TCRdb's copy keeps in-frame clones and lacks some. Of 550,000 to 700,000 clones listed, approximately 73% are singletons. This clone was counted a single time. Its antigen is currently unknown. This receptor was identified in a young woman in good health. Sequencing was performed on memory CD4+ T cells sorted from blood. Subset given: CD45RA-negative fraction. V and J are TRBV10-1 and TRBJ2-2, with D perhaps given as TRBD1 or TRBD2 (5 bases each). CDR3 protein: CASSRTEEGGELFF. CDR3 bases: TGCGCCAGCAGCCGGACGGAAGAGGGGGGGGAGCTGTTTTTT.